The clone carrying this T cell receptor (beta chain) was counted many times. The sample is drawn from a study of naive and memory T cell subsets. Both TRBC1 and TRBC2 were covered by a beta constant-region primer of two equimolar oligonucleotides. The cDNA 3' end received a ligated single-stranded oligonucleotide carrying the SP2 primer and a 12-nucleotide UMI. Nested alpha and beta constant-region primers with the SP2 primer drove four PCR rounds on ligated cDNA. Each CDR3 protein gets one entry after TCRdb re-called the UMI-ligation and nested PCR reads with MiXCR. The sample carries approximately 85,000 distinct CDR3 sequences, 7% recorded once. CMV status came from CD4+ IFNgamma after overnight CMV lysate stimulation. Four subsets defined by CD45RA and CD27 were sorted after CD3, CD4, CD8 and live/dead staining. This CDR3 spans 13 amino acids. CDR1 and CDR2 from the germline V gene are SEHNR and FQNEAQ (reference sequence). Trimming removed 6 bases at V and 3 bases at J, with 11 bases between.

The sequenced sample was central memory CD4+ T cells from blood. The receptor comes from a human donor in good health. V gene TRBV7-9 combines with J gene TRBJ1-1, with D possibly matching TRBD1 (5 bases). CDR3: CASSLGGDTEAFF. CDR3 sequence (DNA): TGTGCCAGCAGTCTAGGAGGGGACACTGAAGCTTTCTTT. The variable domain in full, completed from reference TRBV7-9 and TRBJ1-1, reads DTGVSQNPRHKITKRGQNVTFRCDPISEHNRLYWYRQTLGQGPEFLTYFQNEAQLEKSRLLSDRFSAERPKGSFSTLEIQRTEQGDSAMYLCASSLGGDTEAFFGQGTRLTVV.